Listed below are T cell receptor beta chains from one sample, sequenced in a study of blood T cell repertoires in COVID-19. Profiled with immunoSEQ multiplex PCR; TCRdb holds only in-frame clones, not every one. The profile shows roughly 260,000 clones, around 90% of them singletons. Material for sequencing was peripheral blood. These TCRs come from a woman aged 45-60 years who had recovered from COVID-19. Both conserved end residues are part of each CDR3. A D gene is named only where the DNA matches it firmly. The size of a clone is reported for some rows only, either as once, few or many, or as a class for expanded clones.

v_call	j_call	cdr3_length	d_call	clone_size	cdr3_aa	cdr3_nt
TRBV11-2	TRBJ2-7	16	-	-	CASSTTRDSGSYEQYF	TGTGCCAGCAGCACAACGCGCGACAGTGGCTCCTACGAGCAGTACTTC
TRBV9	TRBJ1-3	15	-	-	CASSGPTFSGNTIYF	TGTGCCAGCAGCGGCCCCACTTTCTCTGGAAACACCATATATTTT
TRBV5-6	TRBJ2-5	16	TRBD2	few	CASSLGLAVNQETQYF	TGTGCCAGCAGTCTAGGACTAGCGGTGAACCAAGAGACCCAGTACTTC
TRBV7-8	TRBJ2-3	16	-	-	CASSLVDWTATDTQYF	TGTGCCAGCAGCTTAGTGGACTGGACGGCCACAGATACGCAGTATTTT
TRBV6-5	TRBJ2-2	15	-	once	CASRTELNGPGELFF	TGTGCCAGCAGAACAGAATTAAATGGTCCCGGGGAGCTGTTTTTT
TRBV19	TRBJ2-3	15	-	-	CASSGGGASTDTQYF	TGTGCCAGTAGTGGAGGGGGGGCTAGCACAGATACGCAGTATTTT
TRBV19	TRBJ1-1	13	TRBD1	-	CASSGTGRTEAFF	TGTGCCAGCAGCGGGACAGGGAGGACTGAAGCTTTCTTT
TRBV6-2/TRBV6-3	TRBJ2-5	15	-	-	CASSYFDGGLQTQYF	TGTGCCAGCAGTTACTTCGACGGGGGTTTGCAGACCCAGTACTTC
TRBV4-1	TRBJ1-3	15	TRBD1	-	CASSQADRDGNTIYF	TGCGCCAGCAGCCAGGCTGACAGGGATGGAAACACCATATATTTT
TRBV4-1	TRBJ1-1	14	-	-	CASSQVMTEPEAFF	TGCGCCAGCAGCCAGGTTATGACAGAGCCTGAAGCTTTCTTT
TRBV5-1	TRBJ2-5	15	TRBD1	-	CASSDRTGGGETQYF	TGCGCCAGCAGCGACCGGACAGGGGGCGGTGAGACCCAGTACTTC
TRBV6-2/TRBV6-3	TRBJ1-2	16	-	-	CASSYRGREANYGYTF	TGTGCCAGCAGTTACCGCGGGAGGGAAGCTAACTATGGCTACACCTTC
TRBV5-1	TRBJ2-1	15	-	-	CASCPLPSSYNEQFF	TGCGCCAGCTGTCCCCTCCCGTCCTCCTACAATGAGCAGTTCTTC
TRBV30	TRBJ2-5	14	-	-	CAWRRPGTQETQYF	TGTGCCTGGAGAAGACCGGGTACACAAGAGACCCAGTACTTC
TRBV6-5	TRBJ1-2	15	-	-	CASLGSNWVGYGYTF	TGTGCCAGCCTCGGGTCGAACTGGGTTGGCTATGGCTACACCTTC
TRBV5-1	TRBJ2-7	16	TRBD2	-	CASSLGLAGMASEQYF	TGCGCCAGCAGCTTGGGCCTAGCGGGAATGGCGAGCGAGCAGTACTTC